The 25 T cell receptor beta chains in this list originate from one sample, sequenced in a study of blood T cell repertoires in COVID-19. Profiling relied on immunoSEQ multiplex PCR, and the TCRdb table lists in-frame clones only, not all of them. The sample has 310,000 or so clones, 87% seen once. The specimen was peripheral blood. These receptors all come from a man aged 25 to 40 with COVID-19, enrolled during active disease.

The V call is TRBV5-1, the J call TRBJ2-7, with 10 bases identical to TRBD1. This CDR3 comprises 15 residues. CDR1 is SGHRS, CDR2 YFSETQ, per germline. The V segment lost 4 bases and the J segment 6 bases; nucleotides outside the gene matches: 10. The CDR3 loop is CASSRPGQGPSEQYF. CDR3 coding DNA: TGCGCCAGCAGCAGACCGGGACAGGGGCCGAGCGAGCAGTACTTC.

V is TRBV27 and J is TRBJ2-2; 9 nucleotides line up with TRBD2. The CDR3 runs 17 residues. Germline V gene lookup returns CDR1 MNHEY and CDR2 SMNVEV (reference sequence). The junction had 8 bases not matched to a gene; V was cut back by 5 bases and J by 1 base. This CDR3 is CASSPLNSGGNTGELFF. The DNA of the CDR3 is TGTGCCAGCAGTCCCCTAAATAGCGGGGGGAACACCGGGGAGCTGTTTTTT.

The chain links TRBV10-3 to TRBJ2-5; tentatively, D is TRBD2 (6 bases). Per germline, CDR1 ENHRY and CDR2 SYGVKD. The CDR3 is 15 amino acids. Trimming left V 3 bases short and J 1 base short, with 12 bases between. The CDR3 region has the DNA TGTGCCATCAGTGAACAAACGGGAGTCCAAGAGACCCAGTACTTC. Amino acids: CAISEQTGVQETQYF.

The J gene is TRBJ2-3, the V gene TRBV7-2, with a possible D match to TRBD2 (6 bases). Trimming pared 8 bases from V and 5 bases from J, leaving 17 bases between. The germline gives CDR1 SGHTA, CDR2 FQGNSA. CDR3 size: 14 residues. CDR3 protein: CASAAEGRRDTQYF. Here the CDR3 DNA reads TGTGCCAGCGCGGCGGAGGGAAGAAGAGATACGCAGTATTTT.

Points on this clone: A read error may account for a junction end that differs from germline. The J gene is TRBJ2-1, the V gene TRBV24-1; TRBD1 aligns across 8 bases. Germline V gene lookup returns CDR1 KGHDR and CDR2 SFDVKD. CDR3 length: 15 residues. The CDR3: CATSGRTGSSNEQFF. The DNA of the CDR3 is TGTGCCACCAGTGGACGGACAGGGTCCTCCAATGAGCAGTTCTTC.

This clone has more than one count but fewer than ten. This chain uses TRBV21-1 with TRBJ2-7; the DNA was not used to check the table's D call, TRBD2. TRBV21-1 is an annotated pseudogene. This CDR3 contains 11 residues. The CDR3 spells CARSFLSEQYF. The DNA for the CDR3 is TGTGCCAGGTCTTTTCTAAGCGAGCAGTACTTC.

The chain joins TRBV18 to TRBJ1-6; 8 positions match TRBD1. The CDR3 has 15 residues. CDR1 and CDR2 from the germline V gene are KGHSH and LQKENI. V was clipped by 1 base and J by 8 bases; unmatched bases: 4. CDR3 DNA sequence: TGTGCCAGCTCACCACGGACAGGGCTCGATTCACCCCTCCACTTT. This encodes CASSPRTGLDSPLHF.

V is TRBV7-6 and J is TRBJ1-5, with unresolved D. Trimming pared 1 base from V and 0 bases from J, leaving 10 bases between. Germline CDR1 and CDR2: SGHVS and FNYEAQ. The CDR3 is made up of 16 amino acids. The CDR3 DNA reads TGTGCCAGCAGCTTAGAGCCGGGGTATAGCAATCAGCCCCAGCATTTT. Encoded protein: CASSLEPGYSNQPQHF.

This clone has only a few counts. V and J are TRBV20-1 and TRBJ2-3, with 8 bases identical to TRBD2. CDR1 and CDR2 (germline): DFQATT, SNEGSKA (reference sequence). The trim removed 6 bases at V and 10 bases at J, leaving 6 bases unmatched. The CDR3 runs 11 residues. CDR3 sequence reads: CSAVTSGSQYF. Here the CDR3 DNA reads TGCAGTGCGGTTACTAGCGGTTCGCAGTATTTT.

The rearrangement uses TRBV29-1 and TRBJ2-3; no definite D call. The CDR3 runs to 13 residues. The V end lost 6 bases, the J end lost 6 bases, and 16 bases lay between the germline ends. The V gene's germline CDR1 is SQVTM and CDR2 ANQGSEA. The CDR3 sequence is CSVPGLIPDTQYF. In DNA form, the CDR3 reads TGCAGCGTCCCCGGTCTTATCCCGGATACGCAGTATTTT.

This chain links TRBV4-1 with TRBJ2-6; 7 nucleotides line up with TRBD1. CDR3 length equals 20 residues. V was pared by 6 bases and J by 1 base, with 18 bases of the junction left unmatched. Germline-derived CDR1 and CDR2 are MGHRA and YSYEKL. The CDR3 loop is CASRPRNAGTVLSGANVLTF. CDR3 bases: TGCGCCAGCAGGCCGAGAAATGCCGGGACAGTACTTTCTGGGGCCAACGTCCTGACTTTC.

The chain has TRBV3-1 (or the pseudogene TRBV3-2) and TRBJ2-3; 9 nucleotides line up with TRBD1. The V and J ends lost 1 base and 4 bases, in that order; junction bases with no gene match: 9. CDR1 and CDR2 (germline): LGHDT, YNNKEL (reference sequence). The CDR3 runs 17 residues. CDR3 loop: CASSQGRTGTGPDTQYF. In DNA, the CDR3 is TGTGCCAGCAGCCAAGGGAGGACCGGGACAGGGCCAGATACGCAGTATTTT.

The gene calls are TRBV29-1 and TRBJ1-1, with 7 bases lining up with TRBD1. CDR1 is SQVTM and CDR2 is ANQGSEA in the germline V gene. With 7 bases clipped from V and 5 bases from J, the junction kept 7 bases outside the gene matches. CDR3 length equals 12 residues. CDR3 sequence: CSAIQGSTEAFF. The CDR3 nucleotides read TGCAGCGCTATACAGGGGTCTACTGAAGCTTTCTTT.

The chain combines TRBV19 with TRBJ2-1; 12 bases line up with TRBD1. Unmatched junction bases numbered 3, after V lost 4 bases and J lost 8 bases. The length of the CDR3 is 14 residues. Germline values: CDR1 LNHDA, CDR2 SQIVND (reference sequence). The CDR3 loop is CASSTGQGADEQFF. CDR3 nucleotides: TGTGCCAGTAGTACGGGACAGGGGGCTGATGAGCAGTTCTTC.

J is TRBJ2-1 and V is TRBV6-5; perhaps TRBD1 as D (6 bases). Trimming took 2 bases from V and 13 from J, leaving 18 bases between them. The CDR3 is made up of 14 amino acids. Germline V gene sequence: CDR1 MNHEY, CDR2 SVGAGI. The CDR3 sequence is CASSYRSDSLRQFF. The CDR3 bases are TGTGCCAGCAGTTACCGTTCGGACAGCCTGAGACAGTTCTTC.

The J gene is TRBJ2-5, the V gene TRBV18, with TRBD2 as a possible D gene (5 bases). This CDR3 has 12 residues. The germline V gene encodes CDR1 KGHSH and CDR2 LQKENI. Trimming cost V 7 bases and J 2 bases, with 8 bases left between them. The CDR3 is CASFREQETQYF. The CDR3 DNA sequence: TGTGCCAGCTTCCGGGAACAAGAGACCCAGTACTTC.

The rearrangement links TRBV9 to TRBJ2-3, with a tentative D call TRBD1 (6 bases). Trimming pared 3 bases from V and 4 bases from J, leaving 9 bases between. This CDR3 is 13 amino acids long. Germline V gene lookup returns CDR1 SGDLS and CDR2 YYNGEE. The CDR3 protein is CASSEGVADTQYF. The CDR3 DNA sequence: TGTGCCAGCAGCGAGGGGGTGGCAGATACGCAGTATTTT.

The chain links TRBV9 to TRBJ1-5, with unresolved D. Germline values: CDR1 SGDLS, CDR2 YYNGEE. The CDR3 has 14 amino acids. V was pared by 0 bases and J by 1 base, with 5 bases between. CDR3 sequence reads: CASSVAESNQPQHF. CDR3 in DNA: TGTGCCAGCAGCGTAGCTGAGAGCAATCAGCCCCAGCATTTT.

The chain combines TRBV12-3 or TRBV12-4 with TRBJ2-1; 7 bases map to TRBD2. The CDR3 has 13 amino acids. V lost 9 bases and J lost 4; bases outside the gene matches: 6. DNA of the CDR3: TGTGCCAGTCGAGCGGGGTCTTACAATGAGCAGTTCTTC. It translates to CASRAGSYNEQFF.

This chain links TRBV2 with TRBJ1-6; 8 bases align to TRBD1. The CDR3 length is 15 residues. The trim removed 7 bases at V and 3 bases at J, leaving 5 bases unmatched. From germline, CDR1 is SNHLY and CDR2 FYNNEI. CDR3 protein: CASTGQGDYNSPLHF. CDR3 coding DNA: TGTGCCAGCACTGGACAGGGAGACTATAATTCACCCCTCCACTTT. The variable domain in full, completed from reference TRBV2 and TRBJ1-6, reads EPEVTQTPSHQVTQMGQEVILRCVPISNHLYFYWYRQILGQKVEFLVSFYNNEISEKSEIFDDQFSVERPDGSNFTLKIRSTKLEDSAMYFCASTGQGDYNSPLHFGNGTRLTVT.

This clone showed up just once. The CDR3 coding sequence is TGTGCCAGCAGTCCCCTTATGGGACAGGGGGCTTTCTTT. Protein: CASSPLMGQGAFF. The genes are TRBV28 and TRBJ1-1; TRBD1 matches at 10 bases. Trimming cost V 5 bases and J 11 bases; bases outside gene matches: 8. The CDR3 runs 13 residues. Germline V lookup: CDR1 MDHEN, CDR2 SYDVKM.

The V gene is TRBV7-3, the J gene TRBJ2-1; 7 nucleotides align to TRBD2. Trimming at V came to 5 bases and at J to 8 bases, leaving 6 bases not matched to a gene. The CDR3 contains 13 residues. Germline V gene lookup returns CDR1 SGHTA and CDR2 FQGTGA. The CDR3 bases are TGTGCCAGCAGCCCTAGCGGTTGGGATGAGCAGTTCTTC. This codes for CASSPSGWDEQFF. Combining the CDR3 with reference TRBV7-3 and TRBJ2-1 gives the whole variable domain GAGVSQTPSNKVTEKGKYVELRCDPISGHTALYWYRQSLGQGPEFLIYFQGTGAADDSGLPNDRFFAVRPEGSVSTLKIQRTERGDSAVYLCASSPSGWDEQFFGPGTRLTVL.

The CDR3 nucleotides are TGTGCCAGCAGCCCCCGGGACAGGGGTTACTATGGCTACACCTTC. Translated: CASSPRDRGYYGYTF. This rearrangement joins TRBV11-1 to TRBJ1-2, with 10 positions matching TRBD1. Germline loops: CDR1 SGHAT, CDR2 FQDESV (reference sequence). J gave up 3 bases and V 5 bases, and 6 bases lay outside the gene matches. The CDR3 sequence is 15 residues long. The full variable domain, with the rest looked up from reference TRBV11-1 and TRBJ1-2, is EAEVAQSPRYKITEKSQAVAFWCDPISGHATLYWYRQILGQGPELLVQFQDESVVDDSQLPKDRFSAERLKGVDSTLKIQPAELGDSAMYLCASSPRDRGYYGYTFGSGTRLTVV.

The J gene is TRBJ2-7, the V gene TRBV11-2; 8 nucleotides match TRBD2. This CDR3 has 17 amino acids. CDR1 is SGHAT and CDR2 is FQNNGV in the germline V gene. The V and J ends lost 5 bases and 0 bases, in that order; junction bases with no gene match: 12. The CDR3 bases are TGTGCCAGCAGCCCCGGTTGGAATAGCGGGGCCTCCTACGAGCAGTACTTC. Translating gives CASSPGWNSGASYEQYF.

The J gene is TRBJ1-4, the V gene TRBV9; no definite D call. This CDR3 has 14 residues. V was cut by 3 bases and J by 1 base, with 7 bases left in between. The V gene's germline CDR1 is SGDLS and CDR2 YYNGEE. CDR3 protein: CASSADITNEKLFF. The DNA of the CDR3 is TGTGCCAGCAGCGCCGACATAACTAATGAAAAACTGTTTTTT.